This T cell receptor (beta chain) was found in a study of shared clonotypes between healthy human individuals. Regarding the study as a whole: Rarefaction curves obtained for sorted subsets showed sequencing incomplete despite large depth.

A remark on this clone: Its antigen is currently unknown.

Measured with immunoSEQ multiplex PCR; TCRdb has only the in-frame clones, and not every one. The sample yields fewer than 1.6 million clones, around 98.5% seen once. Trimming took off 9 bases at V and 7 bases at J, with 20 bases between the two ends. Germline lookup yields CDR1 LNHDA and CDR2 SQIVND (reference sequence). The CDR3 length is 14 residues. This sequence was found in a man aged 25 to 40 in good health. The specimen was naive CD4+ T cells sorted from blood. The subset here: CD45RA+ positively selected. The V gene is TRBV19, the J gene TRBJ2-3, with D possibly matching TRBD2 (5 bases). The CDR3 DNA sequence: TGTGCCAGCGAGGCCGGGATCCCGCCAAATACGCAGTATTTT. Amino acids: CASEAGIPPNTQYF.